The T cell receptor (beta chain) under discussion was sequenced for a study of T cell responses to AZD1222 COVID-19 vaccine. Study results and limitations: Spike-specific TCR breadth and depth rose after two AZD1222 doses.

A note on this clone: Its specificity is not known.

TCRdb's table, derived via immunoSEQ multiplex PCR, lists solely in-frame clones and lacks some. The sample has 150,000 to 200,000 clones, almost 95% seen once. Looked up from germline, CDR1 is GTSNPN and CDR2 is SVGIG (reference sequence). CDR3 length: 15 amino acids. The ends lost 2 bases at V and 5 bases at J; junction bases unmatched: 7. The sequence came from an adult in good health. The sequencing used peripheral blood, collected on day 0 of AZD1222 vaccination. This sequence joins TRBV30 and TRBJ2-3; 10 nucleotides align to TRBD2. Here the CDR3 reads CAWSRNSGRKDTQYF. The CDR3 coding sequence is TGTGCCTGGAGTAGAAATAGCGGGAGGAAAGATACGCAGTATTTT.